Below are 8 T cell receptor beta chains sequenced from a single sample in a study of regulatory T cells in long-lasting Graves disease. Time point noted: newly diagnosed GD, antithyroid drugs for less than 3 months. Following extraction of RNA from PBMCs, that RNA was used to make the TCR library. Arm-PCR of CDR3 regions and iRepertoire HTBI primers were used to build TCR beta libraries. One entry per CDR3 protein results from TCRdb running MiXCR on the multiplex PCR reads. The sample lists 350,000 to 500,000 distinct CDR3 sequences, roughly 15% occurring once. These data were also filed under a second study, of T cells in Graves' hyperthyroidism and ophthalmopathy.

This specimen consisted of peripheral blood mononuclear cells (PBMCs), obtained at new diagnosis, from a patient treated with antithyroid drugs. These receptors originate from a woman between 25 and 40 years old with Graves disease.

This clonotype was seen repeatedly, ten times or more. A junction end diverges from the germline sequence, so it may reflect a read error. V gene TRBV20-1 combines with J gene TRBJ2-3; D gene ambiguous. CDR1 is DFQATT, CDR2 SNEGSKA, per germline (reference sequence). The CDR3 loop spans 11 amino acids. The CDR3 region is CSAISTDTQYF. CDR3 bases: TGCAGCGCTATATCTACAGATACGCAGTATTTT.

CDR3 coding DNA: TGTGCCAGCAGTGAGGAGCGGGGGGAGTACGATGAGCAGTTCTTC. Translated: CASSEERGEYDEQFF. The rearrangement links TRBV2 to TRBJ2-1; 9 nucleotides line up with TRBD2. V shed 3 bases and J 8 bases; nucleotides not matched to a gene: 8. CDR3 length: 15 amino acids. Germline CDR1 reads SNHLY; CDR2 reads FYNNEI. The full variable domain, with the rest looked up from reference TRBV2 and TRBJ2-1, is EPEVTQTPSHQVTQMGQEVILRCVPISNHLYFYWYRQILGQKVEFLVSFYNNEISEKSEIFDDQFSVERPDGSNFTLKIRSTKLEDSAMYFCASSEERGEYDEQFFGPGTRLTVL.

The CDR3 nucleotides read TGTGCCAGCAGCGTAGGGGGGGGACAGAAGCCGCAGTACTTC. It codes for CASSVGGGQKPQYF. The V call is TRBV11-3, the J call TRBJ2-7; D might be TRBD1 or TRBD2, each matching 7 bases. V gave up 5 bases and J gave up 9 bases, with 20 bases separating them. Germline CDR1 and CDR2: SGHNT and YENEEA. CDR3 length: 14 amino acids.

CDR3 in DNA: TGTGCCAGCAGTGGGGAGATCTGGGACAATGAGCAGTTCTTC. Translating gives CASSGEIWDNEQFF. V gene TRBV6-4 combines with J gene TRBJ2-1, with a tentative D call TRBD2 (5 bases). CDR3 size: 14 residues. Germline CDR1 and CDR2: MRHNA and SNTAGT. V lost 4 bases, J lost 5 bases, and 12 bases lay in between.

This clonotype has ten or more counts. This chain connects TRBV19 to TRBJ1-1; a possible D gene is TRBD1 (6 bases). The CDR3 sequence is 14 residues long. Germline-derived CDR1 and CDR2 are LNHDA and SQIVND (reference sequence). The CDR3 DNA sequence: TGTGCGTCGAATAGGGGGGCCCCGTCCACTGAAGCTTTCTTT. Translation: CASNRGAPSTEAFF.

This clonotype has at least ten counts. The chain combines TRBV27 with TRBJ2-7; D is undetermined. V shed 3 bases and J shed 4 bases, with 16 bases lying between them. The CDR3 has 15 amino acids. Germline V gives CDR1 MNHEY, CDR2 SMNVEV (reference sequence). The CDR3 nucleotides are TGTGCCAGCAGTTTGTCGGCGGCAATTCCATACGAGCAGTACTTC. It codes for CASSLSAAIPYEQYF.

This clonotype has ten or more counts. CDR3 amino acids: CASSVTYTDTQYF. The CDR3 coding sequence is TGTGCCAGCAGCGTGACCTACACAGATACGCAGTATTTT. The J gene is TRBJ2-3, the V gene TRBV7-2; D is unclear. CDR3 length: 13 residues. Between the trimmed V and J ends, which lost 5 bases and 2 bases, there was a span of 8 bases. Germline-derived CDR1 and CDR2 are SGHTA and FQGNSA.

This clonotype was seen repeatedly, ten times or more. The chain has TRBV3-1 and TRBJ2-1; D may be TRBD2 (6 bases). Looked up from germline, CDR1 is LGHDT and CDR2 is YNNKEL (reference sequence). Deletions cut 0 bases from V and 12 bases from J, with 9 bases between. CDR3 length equals 12 residues. The CDR3: CASSQDPGAQFF. CDR3 DNA: TGTGCCAGCAGCCAAGATCCGGGAGCGCAGTTCTTC.